Below are 27 T cell receptor beta chains sequenced from a single sample in a study of patients and donors after allogeneic stem cell transplantation. Each CDR3 protein is one row after TCRdb ran MiXCR on the RT-PCR reads. Of 95,000 to 120,000 distinct CDR3 sequences in the sample, around 33% were seen once. The source material was blood, either unsorted or a sorted T cell fraction (not recorded which). The source is a human donor who was either an allogeneic HSCT recipient or a stem cell or donor lymphocyte infusion donor (not recorded which). It is not recorded whose cells these are; they may come from a transplant donor.

The chain carries TRBV4-3 and TRBJ2-1; TRBD2 might be the D (6 bases). In germline, CDR1 is LGHNA, CDR2 YSLEER. Trimming removed 4 bases from V and 9 bases from J, with 16 bases in between. The CDR3 has 14 amino acids. Written as DNA, the CDR3 is TGCGCCAGCAGCCCCGGACTAAGATTGGGTGAGCAGTTCTTC. As protein: CASSPGLRLGEQFF.

The sample holds one count of this clonotype. The chain combines TRBV18 with TRBJ2-5, with unresolved D. V gave up 5 bases and J gave up 2 bases, with 15 bases separating them. CDR1 is KGHSH and CDR2 is LQKENI in the germline V gene. This CDR3 is 15 amino acids long. CDR3 sequence: CASSKGTRLQETQYF. CDR3 coding DNA: TGTGCCAGCTCAAAGGGCACCCGTTTGCAAGAGACCCAGTACTTC.

This clonotype has more than one count but fewer than ten. The chain couples TRBV15 to TRBJ2-2; weak D call: TRBD1 (6 bases). CDR1 is LNHNV, CDR2 YYDKDF, per germline (reference sequence). The CDR3 extends over 15 amino acids. The V and J ends lost 5 bases and 7 bases respectively, with 17 bases between them. CDR3 loop: CATSVGDIGHGELFF. The DNA of the CDR3 is TGTGCCACCAGCGTGGGGGACATTGGTCACGGGGAGCTGTTTTTT.

There are many counts of this clonotype. The V call is TRBV12-3 or TRBV12-4, the J call TRBJ1-1, with TRBD1 as a possible D gene (6 bases). Trimming left V 6 bases short and J 1 base short, with 15 bases between. CDR3 length: 15 amino acids. DNA for the CDR3: TGTGCCAGCAGGAACCGGACAGACCAGAACACTGAAGCTTTCTTT. Translated, it gives CASRNRTDQNTEAFF.

This clonotype has only a few counts. The V and J genes are TRBV29-1 and TRBJ2-4; D uncertain. The V gene's germline CDR1 is SQVTM and CDR2 ANQGSEA. The CDR3 runs to 16 residues. V was pared by 5 bases and J by 4 bases, with 21 bases between. In nucleotides, the CDR3 is TGCAGCGTTCGACTCACTCCCCTCAGCACAAAAAACATTCAGTACTTC. Its protein is CSVRLTPLSTKNIQYF.

This clonotype was detected only a few times. The rearrangement joins TRBV12-3 or TRBV12-4 to TRBJ1-5; 7 bases align to TRBD1. The CDR3 sequence is 14 residues long. Trimming at V came to 8 bases and at J to 0 bases, leaving 4 bases not matched to a gene. CDR3 sequence: CASGNRGSNQPQHF. The CDR3 DNA reads TGTGCCAGCGGCAACAGGGGTAGCAATCAGCCCCAGCATTTT.

This clonotype was counted between two and nine times. The chain uses TRBV3-1 and TRBJ1-2; no clear D. This CDR3 spans 12 amino acids. The germline V gene has CDR1 LGHDT and CDR2 YNNKEL (reference sequence). V lost 1 base to trimming and J lost 4 bases, with 4 bases between them. CDR3 in DNA: TGTGCCAGCAGCCAAGGTATCTATGGCTACACCTTC. This translates into CASSQGIYGYTF.

V gene TRBV6-6 combines with J gene TRBJ1-2, with D maybe TRBD1 (6 bases). The CDR3 runs to 12 residues. The V end was cut by 4 bases, the J end by 7 bases, with 10 bases between. Germline CDR1 and CDR2: MNHNY and SVGAGI (reference sequence). For the CDR3, the DNA is TGTGCCAGCAGTTCCGTCAGGGGTGGCTACACCTTC. Translated: CASSSVRGGYTF.

In this sample, this clonotype turned up a few times. The V call is TRBV20-1, the J call TRBJ1-1; 8 nucleotides match TRBD1. CDR1 DFQATT and CDR2 SNEGSKA come from the germline V gene (reference sequence). The CDR3 runs 15 residues. Trimming at V came to 0 bases and at J to 6 bases, leaving 9 bases not matched to a gene. CDR3 in DNA: TGCAGTGCTAGAGATCAACAGGGGGTTTACCCTGAAGCTTTCTTT. This codes for CSARDQQGVYPEAFF.

The V and J genes are TRBV29-1 and TRBJ2-7; possibly TRBD2 for D (6 bases). V shed 4 bases and J shed 2 bases, with 21 bases lying between them. Germline V lookup: CDR1 SQVTM, CDR2 ANQGSEA. The CDR3 is 16 amino acids. The CDR3, as DNA: TGCAGCGTTGGTAACGTGGAGGGTAAACGCCCCTACGAGCAGTACTTC. Translating it yields CSVGNVEGKRPYEQYF.

This clonotype was found a few times. The chain employs TRBV29-1 and TRBJ1-2; TRBD1 matches at 7 bases. The V gene end was trimmed by 6 bases and the J gene end by 7 bases; junction bases not matched to a gene: 8. Germline CDR1 and CDR2: SQVTM and ANQGSEA. CDR3 size: 12 residues. CDR3 in amino acids: CSVKTGTVGYTF. The CDR3 DNA reads as TGCAGCGTAAAAACCGGGACAGTTGGCTACACCTTC.

This clonotype was counted ten times or more. The V and J genes are TRBV12-3 or TRBV12-4 and TRBJ1-4, with 7 bases lining up with TRBD1. CDR3 length: 15 residues. V lost 7 bases to trimming and J lost 2 bases; unmatched junction nucleotides: 7. CDR3 loop: CASTESGQTNEKLFF. The CDR3 DNA follows: TGTGCCAGCACCGAGTCGGGACAGACTAATGAAAAACTGTTTTTT.

In its sample, this clonotype was seen a few times. The chain has TRBV11-2 and TRBJ1-4; D is perhaps TRBD1 (5 bases). Germline values: CDR1 SGHAT, CDR2 FQNNGV. The CDR3 extends over 12 amino acids. Trimming stripped 8 bases from V and 7 bases from J, with 11 bases between. The CDR3 DNA reads as TGTGCCAGCGGACAAAGGGGTGAAAAACTGTTTTTT. This translates into CASGQRGEKLFF.

This clonotype came up a few times. The chain has TRBV20-1 and TRBJ2-4; D perhaps matches TRBD1 (6 bases). Trimming stripped 0 bases from V and 15 bases from J, with 15 bases between. This CDR3 has 12 amino acids. Germline CDR1 reads DFQATT; CDR2 reads SNEGSKA (reference sequence). The CDR3 coding sequence is TGCAGTGCTAGAGATGATCTGAGACAGGCGTACTTC. It yields the protein CSARDDLRQAYF.

This clonotype was counted ten times or more. The V gene is TRBV3-1, the J gene TRBJ1-2; 7 positions match TRBD1. This CDR3 spans 15 amino acids. V shed 2 bases, J shed 4 bases, and the junction held 7 bases outside the gene matches. Germline CDR1 LGHDT, CDR2 YNNKEL (reference sequence). CDR3 protein: CASSQPWDSRYGYTF. DNA for the CDR3: TGTGCCAGCAGCCAACCCTGGGACAGTCGCTATGGCTACACCTTC.

The gene calls are TRBV20-1 and TRBJ2-7; D perhaps matches TRBD2 (6 bases). CDR3 length: 11 amino acids. V was trimmed by 6 bases and J by 2 bases, leaving 8 bases between them. Per germline, CDR1 DFQATT and CDR2 SNEGSKA (reference sequence). CDR3 sequence reads: CSAERAYEQYF. CDR3 DNA: TGCAGTGCCGAGCGGGCCTACGAGCAGTACTTC.

This clonotype was seen a few times. The chain links TRBV29-1 to TRBJ2-1; 7 bases line up with TRBD2. J lost 7 bases, V lost 4 bases, and 7 bases had no gene match. The CDR3 totals 13 residues. The germline CDR1 and CDR2 sequences are SQVTM and ANQGSEA. In DNA form, the CDR3 reads TGCAGCGTTGTTGCGGGAGACAATAATGAGCAGTTCTTC. As protein: CSVVAGDNNEQFF.

The rearrangement links TRBV6-5 to TRBJ1-2; perhaps TRBD1 as D (6 bases). The CDR3 sequence is 14 residues long. With 5 bases removed from V and 5 bases from J, the gap between germline ends came to 15 bases. Germline assignment: CDR1 MNHEY and CDR2 SVGAGI. In nucleotides, the CDR3 is TGTGCCAGCAGTAATGGGGGCACTTCATATGGCTACACCTTC. Encoded protein: CASSNGGTSYGYTF.

This clonotype was counted only a few times. The chain joins TRBV12-3 or TRBV12-4 to TRBJ1-3, with 7 bases matching TRBD1. J was trimmed by 2 bases and V by 5 bases; bases with no gene match: 6. This CDR3 contains 15 residues. CDR3 loop: CASSIQGIPGNTIYF. The CDR3 DNA reads TGTGCCAGCAGTATACAGGGGATTCCTGGAAACACCATATATTTT.

V usage is TRBV4-3 and J usage is TRBJ1-3; D unresolved. V lost 0 bases and J lost 4, with 4 bases in between. In germline, CDR1 is LGHNA, CDR2 YSLEER. CDR3 size: 13 residues. In DNA, the CDR3 is TGCGCCAGCAGCCAAGAAGGAGGAAACACCATATATTTT. It yields the protein CASSQEGGNTIYF.

This clonotype appeared a few times. This chain joins TRBV7-2 and TRBJ1-2; perhaps TRBD1 as D (5 bases). Trimming took 4 bases from V and 2 from J, leaving 11 bases between them. The CDR3 runs 14 residues. The germline CDR1 and CDR2 sequences are SGHTA and FQGNSA. DNA of the CDR3: TGTGCCAGCAGCTCAAGGGGAGGGAACTATGGCTACACCTTC. It encodes CASSSRGGNYGYTF.

The chain is built from TRBV12-3 or TRBV12-4 and TRBJ1-1; D gene ambiguous. The CDR3 covers 13 residues. Trimming shortened V by 6 bases and J by 5 bases, and 13 bases separated the two germline ends. The DNA for the CDR3 is TGTGCCAGCAGATTGGGAGACGGGACTGAAGCTTTCTTT. It specifies CASRLGDGTEAFF.

Only a few counts were recorded for this clonotype. This sequence joins TRBV20-1 and TRBJ2-3; D not certain. The CDR3 loop spans 14 amino acids. V lost 4 bases to trimming and J lost 6 bases, with 17 bases between them. From germline, CDR1 is DFQATT and CDR2 SNEGSKA (reference sequence). CDR3 residues: CSATRTPGTDTQYF. The CDR3 region has the DNA TGCAGTGCTACCCGGACCCCCGGAACTGATACGCAGTATTTT.

This clonotype was counted between two and nine times. The J gene is TRBJ1-5, the V gene TRBV7-2; D unresolved. Germline V lookup: CDR1 SGHTA, CDR2 FQGNSA. The CDR3 has 14 residues. V gave up 4 bases and J gave up 1 base, with 8 bases separating them. CDR3 bases: TGTGCCAGCAGCTCGACCTCCAGCAATCAGCCCCAGCATTTT. This encodes CASSSTSSNQPQHF.

The V call is TRBV12-3 or TRBV12-4, the J call TRBJ2-2; the match to TRBD1 covers 7 bases. V was pared by 5 bases and J by 0 bases, with 6 bases of the junction left unmatched. This CDR3 spans 16 amino acids. CDR3 loop: CASSPQGYANTGELFF. In DNA form, the CDR3 reads TGTGCCAGCAGTCCACAGGGGTACGCGAACACCGGGGAGCTGTTTTTT.

Here the CDR3 DNA reads TGCAGTGCAGTACTAGCGGTATACAATGAGCAGTTCTTC. Translated, it gives CSAVLAVYNEQFF. J is TRBJ2-1 and V is TRBV20-1; 8 bases are a match to TRBD2. CDR3 size: 13 residues. CDR1 is DFQATT, CDR2 SNEGSKA, per germline (reference sequence). With V trimmed by 6 bases and J by 4 bases, 5 bases remained unmatched.

This chain uses TRBV29-1 with TRBJ2-5; perhaps TRBD1 as D (6 bases). This CDR3 has 13 amino acids. Germline lookup yields CDR1 SQVTM and CDR2 ANQGSEA. V lost 6 bases to trimming and J lost 1 base, with 12 bases between them. CDR3 in DNA: TGCAGCGTCGTGCGGACAGCCCAAGAGACCCAGTACTTC. Its translation: CSVVRTAQETQYF.